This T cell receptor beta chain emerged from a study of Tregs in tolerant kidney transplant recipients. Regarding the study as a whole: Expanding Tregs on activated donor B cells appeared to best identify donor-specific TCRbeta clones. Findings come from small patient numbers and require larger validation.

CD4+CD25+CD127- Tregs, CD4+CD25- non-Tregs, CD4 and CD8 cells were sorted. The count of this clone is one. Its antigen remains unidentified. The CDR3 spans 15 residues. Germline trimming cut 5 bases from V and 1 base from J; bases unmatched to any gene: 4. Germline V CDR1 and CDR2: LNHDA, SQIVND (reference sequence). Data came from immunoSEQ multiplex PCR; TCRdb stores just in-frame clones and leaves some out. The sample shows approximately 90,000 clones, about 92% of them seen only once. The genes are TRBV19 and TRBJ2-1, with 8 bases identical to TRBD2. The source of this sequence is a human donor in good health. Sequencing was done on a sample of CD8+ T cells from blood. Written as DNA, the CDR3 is TGTGCCAGTAGTTTACCGGGGGGGTCCTACAATGAGCAGTTCTTC. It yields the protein CASSLPGGSYNEQFF. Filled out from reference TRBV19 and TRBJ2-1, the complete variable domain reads DGGITQSPKYLFRKEGQNVTLSCEQNLNHDAMYWYRQDPGQGLRLIYYSQIVNDFQKGDIAEGYSVSREKKESFPLTVTSAQKNPTAFYLCASSLPGGSYNEQFFGPGTRLTVL.